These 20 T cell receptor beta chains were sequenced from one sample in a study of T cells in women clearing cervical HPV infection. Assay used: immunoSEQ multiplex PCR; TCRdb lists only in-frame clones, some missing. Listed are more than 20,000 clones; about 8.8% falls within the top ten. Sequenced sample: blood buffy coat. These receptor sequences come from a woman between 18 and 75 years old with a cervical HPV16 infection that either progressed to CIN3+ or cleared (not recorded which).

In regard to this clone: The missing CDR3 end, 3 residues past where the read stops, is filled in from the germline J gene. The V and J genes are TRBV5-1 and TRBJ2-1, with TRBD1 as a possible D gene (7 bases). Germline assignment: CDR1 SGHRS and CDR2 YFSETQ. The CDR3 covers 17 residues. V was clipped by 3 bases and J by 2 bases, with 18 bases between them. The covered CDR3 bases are TGCGCCAGCAGCTCGGGACTGACAGGGACCCCCTACAATGAG. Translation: CASSSGLTGTPYNE. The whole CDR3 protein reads CASSSGLTGTPYNEQFF.

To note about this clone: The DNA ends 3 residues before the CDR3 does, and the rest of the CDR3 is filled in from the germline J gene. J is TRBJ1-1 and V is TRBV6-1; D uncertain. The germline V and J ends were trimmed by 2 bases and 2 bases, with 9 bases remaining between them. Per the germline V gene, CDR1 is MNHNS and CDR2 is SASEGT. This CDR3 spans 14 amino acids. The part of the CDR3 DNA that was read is TGTGCCAGCAGTGAACAGTCCTCTAACACTGAA. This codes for CASSEQSSNTE. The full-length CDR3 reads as CASSEQSSNTEAFF.

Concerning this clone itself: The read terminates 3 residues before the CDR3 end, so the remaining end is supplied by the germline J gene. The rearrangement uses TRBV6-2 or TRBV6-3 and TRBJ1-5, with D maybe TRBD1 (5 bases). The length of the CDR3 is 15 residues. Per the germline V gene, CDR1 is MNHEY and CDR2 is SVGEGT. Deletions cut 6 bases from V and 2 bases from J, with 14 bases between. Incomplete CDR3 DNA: TGTGCCAGCAGCCAGGTAGGGGTGGGCAATCAGCCC. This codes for CASSQVGVGNQP. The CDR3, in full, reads CASSQVGVGNQPQHF.

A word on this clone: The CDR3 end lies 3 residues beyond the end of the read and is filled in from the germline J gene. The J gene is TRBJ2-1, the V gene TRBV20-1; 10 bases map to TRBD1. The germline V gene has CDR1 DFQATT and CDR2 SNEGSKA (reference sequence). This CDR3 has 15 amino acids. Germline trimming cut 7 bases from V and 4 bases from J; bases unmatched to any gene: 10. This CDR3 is CSVPPGTGEYNEQFF. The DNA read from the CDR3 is TGCAGTGTCCCCCCCGGGACAGGGGAATACAATGAG.

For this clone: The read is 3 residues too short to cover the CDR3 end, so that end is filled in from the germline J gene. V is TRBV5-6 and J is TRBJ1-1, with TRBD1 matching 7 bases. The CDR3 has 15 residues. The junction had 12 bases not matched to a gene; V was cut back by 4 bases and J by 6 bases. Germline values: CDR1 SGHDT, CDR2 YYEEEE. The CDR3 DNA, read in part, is TGTGCCAGCAGCCCCGGAAACAGGGGCGTGGCTGAA. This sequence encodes CASSPGNRGVAE. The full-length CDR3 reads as CASSPGNRGVAEAFF.

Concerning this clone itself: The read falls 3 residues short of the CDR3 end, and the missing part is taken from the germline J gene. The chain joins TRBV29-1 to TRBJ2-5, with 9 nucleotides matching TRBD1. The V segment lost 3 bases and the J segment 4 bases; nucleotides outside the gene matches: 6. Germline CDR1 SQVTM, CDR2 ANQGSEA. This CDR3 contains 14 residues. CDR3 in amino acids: CSVETGGPRETQYF. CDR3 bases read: TGCAGCGTTGAGACAGGGGGACCTCGAGAGACC.

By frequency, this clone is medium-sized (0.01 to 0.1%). This CDR3 is CASSSGQGFEAFF. The sequenced CDR3 bases are TGTGCCAGTAGTAGTGGACAGGGGTTTGAA. V is TRBV19 and J is TRBJ1-1, with TRBD1 matching 9 bases. The read terminates 3 residues ahead of where the CDR3 ends, so the germline J gene completes it. Per germline, CDR1 LNHDA and CDR2 SQIVND (reference sequence). With V trimmed by 4 bases and J by 7 bases, 4 bases remained unmatched. This CDR3 has 13 residues.

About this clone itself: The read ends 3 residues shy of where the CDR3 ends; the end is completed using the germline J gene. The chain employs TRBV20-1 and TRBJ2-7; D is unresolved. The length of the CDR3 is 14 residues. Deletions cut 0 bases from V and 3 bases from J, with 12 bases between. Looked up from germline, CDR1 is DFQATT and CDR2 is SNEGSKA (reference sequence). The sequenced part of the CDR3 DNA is TGCAGTGCTAGAGATCAGGTAAAAGTCTACGAG. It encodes CSARDQVKVYE. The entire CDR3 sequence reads CSARDQVKVYEQYF.

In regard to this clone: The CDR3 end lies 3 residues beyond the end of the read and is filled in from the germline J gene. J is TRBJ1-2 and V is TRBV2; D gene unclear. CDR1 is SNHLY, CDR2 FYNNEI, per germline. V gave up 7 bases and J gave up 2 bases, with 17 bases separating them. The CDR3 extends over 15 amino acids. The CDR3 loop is CASTRADTQNYGYTF. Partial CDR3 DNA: TGTGCCAGCACGCGGGCCGATACACAGAACTATGGC. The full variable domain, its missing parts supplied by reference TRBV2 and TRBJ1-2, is EPEVTQTPSHQVTQMGQEVILRCVPISNHLYFYWYRQILGQKVEFLVSFYNNEISEKSEIFDDQFSVERPDGSNFTLKIRSTKLEDSAMYFCASTRADTQNYGYTFGSGTRLTVV.

This CDR3 is CASSAGGNTEAFF. Partial CDR3 DNA: TGTGCCAGCTCCGCCGGGGGGAACACTGAA. V and J are TRBV18 and TRBJ1-1; D may be TRBD1 (5 bases). The CDR3 end falls 3 residues outside the read, so it is completed with the germline J gene. CDR3 length: 13 amino acids. V was trimmed by 6 bases and J by 1 base, leaving 9 bases between them. Per the germline V gene, CDR1 is KGHSH and CDR2 is LQKENI.

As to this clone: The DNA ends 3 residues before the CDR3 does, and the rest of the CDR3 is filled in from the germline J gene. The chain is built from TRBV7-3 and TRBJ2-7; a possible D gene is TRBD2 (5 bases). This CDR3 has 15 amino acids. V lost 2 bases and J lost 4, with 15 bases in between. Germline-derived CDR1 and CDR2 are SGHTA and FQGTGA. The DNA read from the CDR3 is TGTGCCAGCAGCTTACGGGCGGGCTTGGGTTACGAG. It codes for CASSLRAGLGYE. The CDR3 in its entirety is CASSLRAGLGYEQYF.

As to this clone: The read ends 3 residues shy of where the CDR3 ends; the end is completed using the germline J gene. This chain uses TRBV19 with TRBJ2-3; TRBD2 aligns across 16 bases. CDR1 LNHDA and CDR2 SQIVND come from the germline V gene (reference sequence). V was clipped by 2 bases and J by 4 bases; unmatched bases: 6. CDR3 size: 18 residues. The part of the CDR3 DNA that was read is TGTGCCAGTAGTATAAGGGGACTAGCGGGAGGGCCGGCAGATACG. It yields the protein CASSIRGLAGGPADT. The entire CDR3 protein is CASSIRGLAGGPADTQYF.

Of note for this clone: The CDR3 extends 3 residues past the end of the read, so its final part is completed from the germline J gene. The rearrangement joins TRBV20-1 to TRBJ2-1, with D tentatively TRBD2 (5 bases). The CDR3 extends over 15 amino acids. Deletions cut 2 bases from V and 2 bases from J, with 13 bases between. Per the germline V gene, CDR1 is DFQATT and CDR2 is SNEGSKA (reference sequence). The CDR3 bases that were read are TGCAGTGCTAGACTCGTCGGGGATGCCTACAATGAG. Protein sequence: CSARLVGDAYNE. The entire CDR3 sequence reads CSARLVGDAYNEQFF.

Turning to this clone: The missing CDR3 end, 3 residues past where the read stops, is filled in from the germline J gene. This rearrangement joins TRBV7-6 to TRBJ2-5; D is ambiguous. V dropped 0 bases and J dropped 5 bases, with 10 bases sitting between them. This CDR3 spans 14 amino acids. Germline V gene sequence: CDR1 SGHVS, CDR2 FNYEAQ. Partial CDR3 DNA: TGTGCCAGCAGCTTAGCCGCCGGTCCGGAGACC. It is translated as CASSLAAGPET. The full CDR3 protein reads CASSLAAGPETQYF.

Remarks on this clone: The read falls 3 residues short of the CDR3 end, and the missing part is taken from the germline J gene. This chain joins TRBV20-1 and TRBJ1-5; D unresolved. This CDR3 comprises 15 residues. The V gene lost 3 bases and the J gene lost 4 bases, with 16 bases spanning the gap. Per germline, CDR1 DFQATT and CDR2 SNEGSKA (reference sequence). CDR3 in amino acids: CSASEGSHLNQPQHF. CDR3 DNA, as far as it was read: TGCAGTGCTAGTGAGGGCTCTCATCTTAATCAGCCC.

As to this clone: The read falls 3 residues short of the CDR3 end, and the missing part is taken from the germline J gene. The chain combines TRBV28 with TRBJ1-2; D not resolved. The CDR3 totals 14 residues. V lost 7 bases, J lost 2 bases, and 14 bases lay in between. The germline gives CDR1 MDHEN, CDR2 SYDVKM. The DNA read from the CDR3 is TGTGCCAGCACTACCTTCGCGGAGAACTATGGC. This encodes CASTTFAENYG. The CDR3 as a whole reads CASTTFAENYGYTF.

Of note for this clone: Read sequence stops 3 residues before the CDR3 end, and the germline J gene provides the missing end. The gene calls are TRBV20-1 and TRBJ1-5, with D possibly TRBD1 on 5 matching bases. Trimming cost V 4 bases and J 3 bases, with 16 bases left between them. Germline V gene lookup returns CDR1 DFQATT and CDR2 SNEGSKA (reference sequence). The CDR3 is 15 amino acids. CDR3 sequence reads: CSANVLGGSNQPQHF. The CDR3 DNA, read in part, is TGCAGTGCTAACGTTCTGGGGGGTTCCAATCAGCCC.

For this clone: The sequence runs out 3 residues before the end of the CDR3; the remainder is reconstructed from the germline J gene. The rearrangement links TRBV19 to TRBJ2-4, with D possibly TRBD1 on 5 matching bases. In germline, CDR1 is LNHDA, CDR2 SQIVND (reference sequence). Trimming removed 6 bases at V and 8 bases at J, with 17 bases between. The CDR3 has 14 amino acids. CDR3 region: CASRTEGVGDIQYF. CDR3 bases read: TGTGCCAGTAGGACCGAAGGGGTTGGGGACATT.

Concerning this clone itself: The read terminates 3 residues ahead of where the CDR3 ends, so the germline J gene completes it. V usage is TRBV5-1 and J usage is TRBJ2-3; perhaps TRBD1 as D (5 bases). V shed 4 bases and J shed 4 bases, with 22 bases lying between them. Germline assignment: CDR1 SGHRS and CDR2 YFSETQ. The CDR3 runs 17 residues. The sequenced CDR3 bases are TGCGCCAGCAGCCCCTTTGTGGGGCTTCAGGGCGCAGATACG. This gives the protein CASSPFVGLQGADT. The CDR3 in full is CASSPFVGLQGADTQYF.

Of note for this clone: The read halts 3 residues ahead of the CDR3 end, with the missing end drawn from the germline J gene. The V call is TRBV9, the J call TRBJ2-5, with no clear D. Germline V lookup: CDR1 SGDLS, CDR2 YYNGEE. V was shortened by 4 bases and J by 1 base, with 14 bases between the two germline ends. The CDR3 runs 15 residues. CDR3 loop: CASSSHRSSQETQYF. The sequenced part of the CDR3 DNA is TGTGCCAGCAGCTCCCACCGGTCGTCCCAAGAGACC.